This is a list of T cell receptor beta chains from one sample in a study of blood T cell repertoires in COVID-19. TCRdb's copy holds only in-frame clones and misses some; the assay was immunoSEQ multiplex PCR. The repertoire holds about 180,000 clones, with roughly 87% as singletons. Sequencing was carried out using peripheral blood. All receptors derive from a woman aged 45-59 years with acute or convalescent COVID-19. Each CDR3 is given with its conserved first and last residue. A D gene is named only where the DNA matches it firmly. Size values are once, few and many counts, or a class for expanded clones, and some rows have none.

NA	TRBV19	TRBD2	TRBJ2-1	CASSPLSGGRNEQFF	TGTGCCAGTAGTCCCCTCTCGGGAGGGAGGAATGAGCAGTTCTTC
few	TRBV3-1/TRBV3-2	NA	TRBJ2-2	CASSLRGRGTGELFF	TGTGCCAGCAGCCTTAGGGGGAGGGGAACCGGGGAGCTGTTTTTT
NA	TRBV19	NA	TRBJ1-1	CASSGYGSDTEAFF	TGTGCCAGTAGTGGTTATGGTAGCGACACTGAAGCTTTCTTT
once	TRBV12-3/TRBV12-4	NA	TRBJ2-3	CASRVGQITQYF	TGTGCCAGCAGGGTAGGACAGATCACGCAGTATTTT
NA	TRBV7-3	NA	TRBJ2-1	CASSLGGSLGNEQFF	TGTGCCAGCAGCTTGGGGGGTTCCCTGGGGAATGAGCAGTTCTTC
NA	TRBV5-6	TRBD1	TRBJ2-1	CASSLVRGRSNEQFF	TGTGCCAGCAGCTTGGTCAGGGGGCGTTCCAATGAGCAGTTCTTC
NA	TRBV28	TRBD1	TRBJ1-6	CASSLYGQGSSPLHF	TGTGCCAGCAGTTTATATGGACAGGGCAGTTCACCCCTCCACTTT
once	TRBV30	TRBD2	TRBJ2-3	CAWGPLAGAVETQYF	TGTGCCTGGGGACCCTTGGCGGGAGCGGTCGAAACGCAGTATTTT
NA	TRBV9	TRBD1	TRBJ1-2	CASSQHLTGGRGYTF	TGTGCCAGCAGCCAACACCTAACAGGGGGAAGGGGCTACACCTTC
NA	TRBV12-3/TRBV12-4	TRBD1	TRBJ2-7	CASRTGTVMYF	TGTGCCAGCAGGACAGGGACAGTTATGTACTTC
few	TRBV19	NA	TRBJ1-1	CASNQKTEAFF	TGTGCCAGTAATCAGAAAACTGAAGCTTTCTTT
NA	TRBV6-5	NA	TRBJ2-5	CASTNGRLSQETQYF	TGTGCCAGCACCAACGGGAGACTCAGCCAAGAGACCCAGTACTTC
NA	TRBV7-2	NA	TRBJ1-6	CASSFARSSYNSPLHF	TGTGCCAGCAGCTTCGCGAGGAGCTCCTATAATTCACCCCTCCACTTT
NA	TRBV6-5	TRBD1	TRBJ1-2	CASSLPGQKNGYTF	TGTGCCAGCAGTTTACCGGGACAGAAAAATGGCTACACCTTC
once	TRBV18	TRBD1	TRBJ2-5	CASSPYNRGPETQYF	TGTGCCAGCTCACCTTATAACAGGGGGCCAGAGACCCAGTACTTC
NA	TRBV11-2	TRBD1	TRBJ2-5	CASSLGSTGEYF	TGTGCCAGCAGCTTAGGGTCGACAGGGGAGTACTTC
NA	TRBV11-3	NA	TRBJ2-5	CASSDRTGAQYF	TGTGCCAGCTCTGATCGGACCGGGGCCCAGTACTTC
NA	TRBV18	TRBD1	TRBJ1-5	CASSPTGGNQPQHF	TGTGCCAGCTCACCGACAGGGGGAAACCAGCCCCAGCATTTT
NA	TRBV11-3	NA	TRBJ1-1	CASSLFGGDTEAFF	TGTGCCAGCAGCTTATTCGGGGGAGACACTGAAGCTTTCTTT
NA	TRBV6-4	NA	TRBJ1-1	CASSEMSGTALTEAFF	TGTGCCAGCAGTGAAATGTCTGGAACAGCCCTTACTGAAGCTTTCTTT